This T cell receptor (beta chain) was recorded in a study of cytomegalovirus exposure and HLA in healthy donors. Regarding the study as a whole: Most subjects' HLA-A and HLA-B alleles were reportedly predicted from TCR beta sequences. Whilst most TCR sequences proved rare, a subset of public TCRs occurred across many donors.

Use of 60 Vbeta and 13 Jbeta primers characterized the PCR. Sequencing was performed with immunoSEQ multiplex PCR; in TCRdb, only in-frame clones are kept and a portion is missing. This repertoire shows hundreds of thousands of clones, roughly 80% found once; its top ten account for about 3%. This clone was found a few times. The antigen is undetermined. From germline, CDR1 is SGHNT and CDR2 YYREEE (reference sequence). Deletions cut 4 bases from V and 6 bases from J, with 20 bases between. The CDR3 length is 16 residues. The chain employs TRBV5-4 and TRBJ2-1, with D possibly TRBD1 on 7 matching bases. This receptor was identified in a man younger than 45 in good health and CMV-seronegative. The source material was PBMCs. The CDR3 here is CASSKPGTAGINEQFF. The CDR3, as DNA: TGTGCCAGCAGCAAGCCCGGGACAGCGGGCATCAATGAGCAGTTCTTC. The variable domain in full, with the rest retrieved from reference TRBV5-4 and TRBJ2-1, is ETGVTQSPTHLIKTRGQQVTLRCSSQSGHNTVSWYQQALGQGPQFIFQYYREEENGRGNFPPRFSGLQFPNYSSELNVNALELDDSALYLCASSKPGTAGINEQFFGPGTRLTVL.